A single sample is the source of the 15 T cell receptor beta chains below, sequenced in a study of T cell changes during pregnancy in multiple sclerosis (dated by TCRdb to about 2019). The library was made by the immunoSEQ multiplex PCR assay. This is the immuneACCESS table as TCRdb keeps it, with only in-frame sequences that have V and J called. A part of the clones is gone; compared with another copy, unresolved V genes explain less than half, and the rest is unexplained. The sample table records 85,000 to 100,000 clones; around 92% of these occur just once. The ten largest clonotypes hold about 2% of the sample. Sample: peripheral blood, taken after pregnancy. The source is a female donor with multiple sclerosis, enrolled in a pregnancy study.

The rearrangement joins TRBV5-4 to TRBJ1-1, with D perhaps matching TRBD1 (5 bases). The CDR3 is 15 residues long. V was shortened by 5 bases and J by 3 bases, with 17 bases between the two germline ends. CDR1 and CDR2 from the germline V gene are SGHNT and YYREEE (reference sequence). The CDR3 here is CASREIGAGDTEAFF. CDR3 sequence (DNA): TGTGCCAGCAGAGAGATCGGGGCGGGGGACACTGAAGCTTTCTTT. Supplemented by reference TRBV5-4 and TRBJ1-1, the full variable domain reads ETGVTQSPTHLIKTRGQQVTLRCSSQSGHNTVSWYQQALGQGPQFIFQYYREEENGRGNFPPRFSGLQFPNYSSELNVNALELDDSALYLCASREIGAGDTEAFFGQGTRLTVV.

The gene calls are TRBV12-5 and TRBJ2-6, with TRBD1 matching 11 bases. J lost 2 bases, V lost 2 bases, and 2 bases had no gene match. Looked up from germline, CDR1 is LGHNT and CDR2 is FRNRAP. The length of the CDR3 is 17 residues. The CDR3 reads CASGLRDRGTGANVLTF. The CDR3 nucleotides read TGTGCTAGTGGTTTGAGGGACAGGGGGACTGGGGCCAACGTCCTGACTTTC.

The chain carries TRBV7-2 and TRBJ1-1, with D unclear. The length of the CDR3 is 14 residues. Trimming stripped 5 bases from V and 1 base from J, with 11 bases between. Germline CDR1 SGHTA, CDR2 FQGNSA. CDR3 DNA sequence: TGTGCCAGCAGCCCGATATTCAGGAACACTGAAGCTTTCTTT. It encodes CASSPIFRNTEAFF.

The chain carries TRBV6-1 and TRBJ2-7, with 12 bases identical to TRBD2. J was trimmed by 7 bases and V by 1 base; bases with no gene match: 5. There are 15 residues in the CDR3. CDR1 MNHNS and CDR2 SASEGT come from the germline V gene. Written as DNA, the CDR3 is TGTGCCAGCAGTGAAGGACTAGCGGGAGTGCGTGAGCAGTACTTC. This encodes CASSEGLAGVREQYF.

The chain employs TRBV9 and TRBJ1-2; tentatively, D is TRBD1 (6 bases). Trimming cost V 3 bases and J 10 bases, with 19 bases left between them. The length of the CDR3 is 14 residues. The germline V gene encodes CDR1 SGDLS and CDR2 YYNGEE. DNA for the CDR3: TGTGCCAGCAGCGCTATCCTCACAGGACAGCCCTACACCTTC. It yields the protein CASSAILTGQPYTF.

In its sample, this clone was seen once. The CDR3 region is CAWSFSRNYGYTF. CDR3 nucleotides: TGTGCCTGGAGTTTCTCGAGGAACTATGGCTACACCTTC. V usage is TRBV30 and J usage is TRBJ1-2; D uncertain. CDR1 GTSNPN and CDR2 SVGIG come from the germline V gene (reference sequence). There are 13 residues in the CDR3. Trimming stripped 2 bases from V and 2 bases from J, with 9 bases between.

The chain links TRBV29-1 to TRBJ2-7; TRBD1 aligns across 9 bases. V lost 6 bases and J lost 0; bases outside the gene matches: 6. The CDR3 spans 14 residues. The germline V gene encodes CDR1 SQVTM and CDR2 ANQGSEA. CDR3 protein: CSVRTGAGSYEQYF. The CDR3 coding sequence is TGCAGCGTCCGGACAGGGGCGGGCTCCTACGAGCAGTACTTC.

This chain links TRBV11-1 with TRBJ2-7, with D possibly TRBD2 on 6 matching bases. Germline CDR1 reads SGHAT; CDR2 reads FQDESV (reference sequence). V lost 1 base and J lost 0, with 10 bases in between. The CDR3 covers 15 residues. CDR3 sequence (DNA): TGTGCCAGCAGCTTAGGGGTCGGGAGCTCCTACGAGCAGTACTTC. Translating gives CASSLGVGSSYEQYF.

The chain uses TRBV19 and TRBJ2-5; no firm D call. The CDR3 loop spans 12 amino acids. V gave up 3 bases and J gave up 4 bases, with 6 bases separating them. Germline CDR1 LNHDA, CDR2 SQIVND (reference sequence). The CDR3 is CASSIAGETQYF. In nucleotides, the CDR3 is TGTGCCAGTAGTATCGCAGGAGAGACCCAGTACTTC.

Here the CDR3 reads CASSLLGDRGNYGYTF. The CDR3 nucleotides are TGTGCCAGCAGTTTATTAGGGGACAGGGGGAACTATGGCTACACCTTC. The V gene is TRBV27, the J gene TRBJ1-2; 11 positions match TRBD1. The CDR3 totals 16 residues. The germline V gene encodes CDR1 MNHEY and CDR2 SMNVEV (reference sequence). Germline trimming cut 1 base from V and 2 bases from J; bases unmatched to any gene: 3.

This clone was seen once. J is TRBJ1-3 and V is TRBV5-1, with 8 nucleotides matching TRBD1. Germline V gives CDR1 SGHRS, CDR2 YFSETQ. V gave up 4 bases and J gave up 0 bases; unmatched junction bases: 3. The CDR3 contains 15 residues. CDR3 sequence reads: CASSAGQGSGNTIYF. In nucleotides, the CDR3 is TGCGCCAGCAGCGCAGGACAGGGCTCTGGAAACACCATATATTTT.

The chain recombines TRBV12-5 with TRBJ2-1; 7 bases are a match to TRBD2. The CDR3 is made up of 13 amino acids. Per the germline V gene, CDR1 is LGHNT and CDR2 is FRNRAP. The V and J ends lost 1 base and 9 bases, in that order; junction bases with no gene match: 3. In DNA, the CDR3 is TGTGCTAGTGGTTTGGGTGGGACTATTGAGCAGTTCTTC. Amino acids: CASGLGGTIEQFF. Based on the CDR3 plus reference TRBV12-5 and TRBJ2-1, the full variable domain is DARVTQTPRHKVTEMGQEVTMRCQPILGHNTVFWYRQTMMQGLELLAYFRNRAPLDDSGMPKDRFSAEMPDATLATLKIQPSEPRDSAVYFCASGLGGTIEQFFGPGTRLTVL.

The chain combines TRBV19 with TRBJ1-2; D gene ambiguous. The CDR3 is made up of 11 amino acids. The germline V gene has CDR1 LNHDA and CDR2 SQIVND (reference sequence). The V end was cut by 5 bases, the J end by 5 bases, with 6 bases between. The DNA for the CDR3 is TGTGCCAGTAGTCGACTTTATGGCTACACCTTC. It specifies CASSRLYGYTF.

The genes are TRBV6-4 and TRBJ1-1; a possible D gene is TRBD1 (5 bases). The CDR3 is 14 amino acids. In germline, CDR1 is MRHNA, CDR2 SNTAGT. V was pared by 0 bases and J by 5 bases, with 10 bases between. The DNA for the CDR3 is TGTGCCAGCAGTGACTCGGCGGGGGTTACTGAAGCTTTCTTT. Amino acid sequence: CASSDSAGVTEAFF.

The V call is TRBV4-1, the J call TRBJ2-4; D call uncertain. With 0 bases removed from V and 0 bases from J, the gap between germline ends came to 18 bases. The CDR3 runs 19 residues. CDR1 MGHRA and CDR2 YSYEKL come from the germline V gene. The CDR3 loop reads CASSQEKSLLTLAKNIQYF. As DNA, the CDR3 is TGCGCCAGCAGCCAAGAAAAGTCACTACTCACACTAGCCAAAAACATTCAGTACTTC.